The sequence of this TCR beta chain was determined in a study of blood T cells in healthy people across ages. This clonotype was seen more than once but under ten times. CDR1 and CDR2 from the germline V gene are MNHEY and SVGAGI. V lost 2 bases to trimming and J lost 4 bases, with 8 bases between them. This CDR3 has 13 residues. A second about 7 to 12 cycle PCR used barcoded and J-beta primers. Each CDR3 protein is one row after TCRdb ran MiXCR on the 5' RACE reads. The table includes 750,000 or so distinct CDR3 sequences, around 25% detected once. The same data also went into a second study, on T cells of mothers and their children. Turning to that study: Sequencing revealed no T cell clones that were persistent and microchimeric.

This receptor was identified in a boy aged 5-17 years in good health. V is TRBV6-5 and J is TRBJ1-1; no clear D gene. Sequencing was carried out using blood. CDR3 sequence: CASSYGSSTEAFF. CDR3 sequence (DNA): TGTGCCAGCAGTTACGGGTCCAGCACTGAAGCTTTCTTT.